This TCR beta chain is drawn from a study of cytomegalovirus exposure and HLA in healthy donors. Study-wide points: It was confirmed in vitro that a few of the CMV-associated chains were specific for CMV antigens. A later analysis revealed that TCR association rates differed between HLA loci, peaking at DRB1 and bottoming out at HLA-C.

In the case of this clone: The antigen is undetermined.

Amplification used 60 Vbeta primers and 13 Jbeta primers. Assay: immunoSEQ multiplex PCR; the TCRdb copy retains only in-frame clones and omits some. Altogether over 200,000 clones are present, 82% being singletons, with the ten largest covering 5.4%. This CDR3 has 17 amino acids. V lost 3 bases and J lost 7, with 25 bases in between. Looked up from germline, CDR1 is SGHTA and CDR2 is FQGNSA. The material sequenced was PBMCs. This receptor was identified in a woman between 40 and 55 years old in good health and CMV-seropositive. The V and J genes are TRBV7-2 and TRBJ2-7; D not resolved. DNA for the CDR3: TGTGCCAGCAGCTTGCCGAGAAGTAGTAGGAGTAGAAGTGAGCAGTACTTC. This gives the protein CASSLPRSSRSRSEQYF.